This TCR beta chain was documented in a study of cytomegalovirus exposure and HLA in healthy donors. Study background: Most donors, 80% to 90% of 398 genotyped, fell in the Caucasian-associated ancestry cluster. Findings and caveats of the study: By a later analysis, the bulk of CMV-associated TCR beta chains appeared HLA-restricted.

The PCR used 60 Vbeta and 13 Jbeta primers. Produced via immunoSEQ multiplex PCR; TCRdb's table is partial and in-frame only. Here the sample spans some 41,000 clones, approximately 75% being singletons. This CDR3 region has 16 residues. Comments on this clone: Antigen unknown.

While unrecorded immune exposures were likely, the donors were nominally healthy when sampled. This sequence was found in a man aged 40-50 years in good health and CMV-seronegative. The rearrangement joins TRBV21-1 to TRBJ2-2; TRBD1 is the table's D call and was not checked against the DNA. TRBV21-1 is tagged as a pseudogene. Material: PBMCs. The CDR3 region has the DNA TGTGCCAGCAGGGCAGGGGGTTTTAAAGACGCCGGGGAGCTGTTTTTT. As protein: CASRAGGFKDAGELFF.